This T cell receptor (beta chain) was sequenced during a study of blood T cell repertoires in COVID-19. Authors' methods: Amplification from reference gene primers served as the basis for estimated nucleated cell counts. Produced via immunoSEQ multiplex PCR; TCRdb's table is partial and in-frame only. Clonal size and the V and J genes are those of that table, whereas D and trimming came from the DNA. The sample consists of 270,000 or so clones, more than 65% of them appearing once. Participants were aged about 18 to 100 years from approximately 24 US areas. The CDR3 has 15 residues. Trimming shortened V by 6 bases and J by 3 bases, and 18 bases separated the two germline ends. Germline V gene lookup returns CDR1 SNHLY and CDR2 FYNNEI.

The source of this sequence is a middle-aged man who had recovered from COVID-19. V is TRBV2 and J is TRBJ2-7; the D gene is possibly TRBD2 (5 bases). The sample was PBMCs or T cells enriched from blood (not recorded which). As DNA, the CDR3 is TGTGCCAGCAGCCCCCCCGGGGTCGTCAACTACGAGCAGTACTTC. Translation gives CASSPPGVVNYEQYF.